Below are 9 T cell receptor beta chains sequenced from a single sample in a study. Adaptor-ligated barcode primers were used to amplify TRBV12-4/TRBJ1-2 clonotypes. TCRdb ran MiXCR on the multiplex PCR reads and lists one entry per CDR3 protein. The repertoire includes 2,000 to 2,500 distinct CDR3 sequences, more than 2% of them detected once, and about 10% sits in the top ten. Cells sorted as Tregs were CD4+, CD25+ and CD127-/low. The sample was tumor-infiltrating Tregs sorted from the breast tumor. These receptors all stem from a female donor with breast cancer.

This clonotype is categorized as medium-sized. This chain joins TRBV12-3 or TRBV12-4 and TRBJ1-2; D is undetermined. Trimming removed 4 bases at V and 4 bases at J, with 7 bases between. This CDR3 contains 12 residues. The CDR3 loop is CASSSTPYGYTF. As DNA, the CDR3 is TGTGCCAGCAGTTCAACGCCCTATGGCTACACCTTC.

This clonotype counts as medium-sized. The chain carries TRBV12-3 or TRBV12-4 and TRBJ1-2, with no clear D. CDR3 size: 15 residues. V was shortened by 3 bases and J by 0 bases, with 11 bases between the two germline ends. CDR3 amino acids: CASSLGSATNYGYTF. CDR3 in DNA: TGTGCCAGCAGTTTGGGGAGCGCTACTAACTATGGCTACACCTTC.

This clonotype is deemed medium-sized. The rearrangement joins TRBV12-3 or TRBV12-4 to TRBJ1-2; D unclear. This CDR3 comprises 16 residues. Trimming took off 8 bases at V and 4 bases at J, with 23 bases between the two ends. CDR3 DNA sequence: TGTGCCAGCCGAAATTCAGGTGGAGGGCCAGGCTATGGCTACACCTTC. Its protein product is CASRNSGGGPGYGYTF.

Relative to its sample, this clonotype is medium-sized. This chain links TRBV12-3 or TRBV12-4 with TRBJ1-2; the D gene is possibly TRBD1 (6 bases). This CDR3 region has 13 residues. Trimming left V 7 bases short and J 9 bases short, with 18 bases between. The CDR3 DNA follows: TGTGCCAGCACTATCGGGGACACAGGGAGCTACACCTTC. It encodes CASTIGDTGSYTF.

By proportion, this clonotype is medium-sized. The V and J genes are TRBV12-3 or TRBV12-4 and TRBJ1-2; 7 nucleotides match TRBD1. The CDR3 has 14 amino acids. Trimming at V came to 5 bases and at J to 3 bases, leaving 6 bases not matched to a gene. The CDR3 DNA is TGTGCCAGCAGTCGACAGGGACTGGACTATGGCTACACCTTC. Translated: CASSRQGLDYGYTF.

In its sample, this clonotype ranks as medium-sized. This sequence joins TRBV12-3 or TRBV12-4 and TRBJ1-2; unclear D gene. Trimming cost V 5 bases and J 7 bases, with 11 bases left between them. There are 12 residues in the CDR3. The CDR3 bases are TGTGCCAGCAGTCCCTCAACTGGTGGCTACACCTTC. It codes for CASSPSTGGYTF.

By share of the sample, this clonotype is medium-sized. V and J are TRBV12-3 or TRBV12-4 and TRBJ1-2; 8 bases line up with TRBD1. This CDR3 comprises 13 residues. Trimming at V came to 5 bases and at J to 4 bases, leaving 3 bases not matched to a gene. CDR3 sequence reads: CASSPGTGYGYTF. The CDR3 nucleotides are TGTGCCAGCAGTCCGGGGACAGGCTATGGCTACACCTTC.

This clonotype is judged medium-sized. This chain uses TRBV12-3 or TRBV12-4 with TRBJ1-2, with 9 bases that match TRBD1. The CDR3 extends over 15 amino acids. V shed 2 bases, J shed 7 bases, and the junction held 8 bases outside the gene matches. The CDR3, as DNA: TGTGCCAGCAGTTTAATGGGACAGGGCACGCGTGGCTACACCTTC. Translated: CASSLMGQGTRGYTF.

By frequency in the sample, this clonotype is medium-sized. The V and J genes are TRBV12-3 or TRBV12-4 and TRBJ1-2; 7 nucleotides align to TRBD1. CDR3 length equals 16 residues. With V trimmed by 8 bases and J by 5 bases, 17 bases remained unmatched. The CDR3 protein is CASCQEQGKGRYGYTF. The CDR3 nucleotides are TGTGCCAGCTGCCAGGAACAGGGGAAAGGAAGGTATGGCTACACCTTC.